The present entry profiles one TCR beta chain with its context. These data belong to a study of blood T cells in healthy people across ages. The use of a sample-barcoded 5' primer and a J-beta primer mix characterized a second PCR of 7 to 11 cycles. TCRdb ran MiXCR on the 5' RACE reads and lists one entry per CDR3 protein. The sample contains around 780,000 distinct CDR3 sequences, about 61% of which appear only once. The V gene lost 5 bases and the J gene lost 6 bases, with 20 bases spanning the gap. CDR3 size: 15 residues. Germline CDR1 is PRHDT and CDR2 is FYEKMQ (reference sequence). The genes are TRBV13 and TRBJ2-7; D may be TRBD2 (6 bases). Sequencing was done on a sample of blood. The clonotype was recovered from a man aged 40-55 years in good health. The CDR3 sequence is CASSPVDHPGGEQYF. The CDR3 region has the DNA TGTGCCAGCAGCCCCGTAGACCACCCCGGGGGCGAGCAGTACTTC.